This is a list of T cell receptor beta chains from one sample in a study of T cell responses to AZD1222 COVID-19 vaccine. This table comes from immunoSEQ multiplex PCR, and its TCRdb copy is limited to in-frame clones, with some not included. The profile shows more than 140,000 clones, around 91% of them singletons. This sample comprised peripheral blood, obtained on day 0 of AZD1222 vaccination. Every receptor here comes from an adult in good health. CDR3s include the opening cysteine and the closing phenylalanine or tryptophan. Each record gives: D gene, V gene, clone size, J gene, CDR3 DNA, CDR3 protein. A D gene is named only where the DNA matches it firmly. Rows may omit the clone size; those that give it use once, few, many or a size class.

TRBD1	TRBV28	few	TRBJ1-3	TGTGCCAGCAGTTCCCCTGGGACAGTCTTCTCTGGAAACACCATATATTTT	CASSSPGTVFSGNTIYF
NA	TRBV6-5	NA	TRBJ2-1	TGTGCCAGCAGACAGTCCTTCTACAATGAGCAGTTCTTC	CASRQSFYNEQFF
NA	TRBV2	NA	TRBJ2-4	TGTGCCAGCAGTGAAGACAGTCTAGCCAAAAACATTCAGTACTTC	CASSEDSLAKNIQYF
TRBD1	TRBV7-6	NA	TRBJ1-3	TGTGCCAGCAGCCAGACAGGGCTGAGCTCTGGAAACACCATATATTTT	CASSQTGLSSGNTIYF
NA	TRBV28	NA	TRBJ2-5	TGTGCCAGCAGTGATCGAGGAGGGCAAGAGACCCAGTACTTC	CASSDRGGQETQYF
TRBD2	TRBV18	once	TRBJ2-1	TGTGCCAGCTCACCACTATTCGCGGGAGGGAACAATGAGCAGTTCTTC	CASSPLFAGGNNEQFF
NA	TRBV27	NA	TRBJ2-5	TGTGCCAGCAGTTTATCGAGCGGAGTCCAAGAGACCCAGTACTTC	CASSLSSGVQETQYF
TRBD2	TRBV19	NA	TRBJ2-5	TGTGCCAGTACCTTACCCCAAGCGGGAGTTCAAGAGACCCAGTACTTC	CASTLPQAGVQETQYF
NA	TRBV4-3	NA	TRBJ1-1	TGCGCCAGCAGCCAAGATTTAGGGGGGGGGCTTGGAGTAGCTTTCTTT	CASSQDLGGGLGVAFF
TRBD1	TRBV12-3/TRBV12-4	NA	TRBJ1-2	TGTGCCAGCAGCGGGACAGGCTATGGCTACACCTTC	CASSGTGYGYTF
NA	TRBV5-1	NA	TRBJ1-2	TGCGCCAGCAGCTTGGGACAGTTGGATGGCTACACCTTC	CASSLGQLDGYTF
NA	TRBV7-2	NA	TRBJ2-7	TGTGCCAGCAGCCACCGGACAGTGGGGGGAGACTACGAGCAGTACTTC	CASSHRTVGGDYEQYF
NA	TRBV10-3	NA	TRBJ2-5	TGTGCCATCAGTGGGCTACAAGAGACCCAGTACTTC	CAISGLQETQYF
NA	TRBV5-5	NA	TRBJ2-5	TGTGCCAGCAGCTTGGTGTTGGGGGCCGGAGAGACCCAGTACTTC	CASSLVLGAGETQYF
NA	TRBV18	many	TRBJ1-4	TGTGCCAGCTCACCCGTGGAGGGGCGGGAAAAACTGTTTTTT	CASSPVEGREKLFF
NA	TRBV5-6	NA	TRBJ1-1	TGTGCCAGCAGCCTGGGACCGCGGGGGCCTGAAGCTTTCTTT	CASSLGPRGPEAFF
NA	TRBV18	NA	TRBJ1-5	TGTGCCAGCTCGCTACAGGGCGACAATCAGCCCCAGCATTTT	CASSLQGDNQPQHF
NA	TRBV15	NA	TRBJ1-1	TGTGCCACCAGCAGAGTGTTGGGGAACACTGAAGCTTTCTTT	CATSRVLGNTEAFF
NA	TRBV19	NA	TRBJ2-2	TGTGCCAGTAGTATAGGCCAGAACACCGGGGAGCTGTTTTTT	CASSIGQNTGELFF
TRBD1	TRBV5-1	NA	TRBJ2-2	TGCGCCAGCAGCCCAACAGGGGCCGCGAGTGGCGGGGAGCTGTTTTTT	CASSPTGAASGGELFF
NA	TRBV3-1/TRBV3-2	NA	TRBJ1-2	TGTGCCAGCAGCCAAGGGGCCCAGGTTCGAGGCTACACCTTC	CASSQGAQVRGYTF
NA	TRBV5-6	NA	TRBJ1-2	TGTGCCAGCAGCCCCTCAGTGACTAGCTATGGCTACACCTTC	CASSPSVTSYGYTF
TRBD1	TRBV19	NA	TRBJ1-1	TGTGCCAGTAGTAACAGGGACAGCCCGAGGGCTTTCTTT	CASSNRDSPRAFF
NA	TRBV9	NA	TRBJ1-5	TGTGCCAGCAGCAAAAATAGCAATCAGCCCCAGCATTTT	CASSKNSNQPQHF
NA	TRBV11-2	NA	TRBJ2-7	TGTGCCAGCAGGCCCTCGCAGGGGTTTCACGAGCAGTACTTC	CASRPSQGFHEQYF
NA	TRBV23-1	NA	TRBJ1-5	TGCGCCAGCAGTCGGAATCAGCCCCAGCATTTT	CASSRNQPQHF
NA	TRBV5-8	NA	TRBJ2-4	TGTGCCAGCATACGAAGGTTTCGGGCCAAAAACATTCAGTACTTC	CASIRRFRAKNIQYF
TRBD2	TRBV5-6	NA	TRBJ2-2	TGTGCCAGCGGATTCTATAGCGGGAACCCCGGGGAGCTGTTTTTT	CASGFYSGNPGELFF
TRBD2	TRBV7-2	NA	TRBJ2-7	TGTGCCAGCAGTGCGGCACTACTAGCGGGAGGGCCTGTCTTC	CASSAALLAGGPVF
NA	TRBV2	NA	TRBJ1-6	TGTGCCAGCAGGGACGATGGAACAGAGGACTTT	CASRDDGTEDF
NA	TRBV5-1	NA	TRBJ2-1	TGCGCCAGCAGCGACGGCGGACTGTACAATGAGCAGTTCTTC	CASSDGGLYNEQFF
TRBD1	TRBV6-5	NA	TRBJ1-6	TGTGCCAGCAGTTACGACAGGGGGCATAATTCACCCCTCCACTTT	CASSYDRGHNSPLHF
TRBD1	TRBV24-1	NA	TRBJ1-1	TGTGCCACCAGTGGGGACAGTGAAGCTTTCTTT	CATSGDSEAFF
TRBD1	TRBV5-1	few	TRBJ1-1	TGCGCCAGCCGGGACAGAACCTTTGAAGCTTTCTTT	CASRDRTFEAFF
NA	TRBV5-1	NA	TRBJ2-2	TGCGCCAGCAGCTTGAGGGGTCTCCAGGGGTCGAACACCGGGGAGCTGTTTTTT	CASSLRGLQGSNTGELFF
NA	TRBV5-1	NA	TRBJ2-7	TGCGCCAGCAGACAAGGGTCCGCAGAGGTCTACGAGCAGTACTTC	CASRQGSAEVYEQYF
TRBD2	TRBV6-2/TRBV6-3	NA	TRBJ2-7	TGTGCCAGCAGTTATTCCGGGACTAGCGGGGCGAACGAGCAGTACTTC	CASSYSGTSGANEQYF